A selection of T cell receptor beta chains follows, all from one sample in a study of human T cells and chemical hapten exposure. TCRdb processed the RACE reads anew with MiXCR; each CDR3 protein has one entry. The sample includes tens of thousands of distinct CDR3 sequences, around a third of them seen just once. Sample: whole blood, taken in connection with sensitization to the hapten diphenylcyclopropenone (DPC). The receptors derive from a man aged 40-50 years with alopecia areata. Some clones in this sample may be carry-over from other donors' samples. Both conserved end residues are part of each CDR3. The order of the fields is V gene, D gene, clone size, J gene, CDR3 DNA, CDR3 protein. The D gene is left open where the match is weak. The size entry is marked missing in some rows and otherwise reads once, few, many or a size class.

v_call: TRBV15; d_call: .; clone_size: .; j_call: TRBJ2-7; cdr3_nt: TGTGCCACCAGCAGGGACAACTACGAGCAGTACTTC; cdr3_aa: CATSRDNYEQYF
v_call: TRBV6-4; d_call: TRBD2; clone_size: few; j_call: TRBJ2-3; cdr3_nt: TGTGCCAGCAGTCGCGGGACTAGCGACACAGATACGCAGTATTTT; cdr3_aa: CASSRGTSDTDTQYF
v_call: TRBV20-1; d_call: .; clone_size: .; j_call: TRBJ2-5; cdr3_nt: TGCAGTGCGTTACTCCAAGAGACCCAGTACTTC; cdr3_aa: CSALLQETQYF
v_call: TRBV28; d_call: .; clone_size: .; j_call: TRBJ2-1; cdr3_nt: TGTGCCAGCAGTTTACAACCGGGACTTGGCTCCTACAATGAGCAGTTCTTC; cdr3_aa: CASSLQPGLGSYNEQFF
v_call: TRBV5-4; d_call: TRBD1; clone_size: few; j_call: TRBJ1-1; cdr3_nt: TGTGCCAGCAGCTTGGGGGGACAGCTAAACACTGAAGCTTTCTTT; cdr3_aa: CASSLGGQLNTEAFF
v_call: TRBV6-1; d_call: TRBD2; clone_size: .; j_call: TRBJ2-1; cdr3_nt: TGTGCCAGCAACTGGGAACTAGCGGGAGGCGGTGAGCAGTTCTTC; cdr3_aa: CASNWELAGGGEQFF
v_call: TRBV7-7; d_call: .; clone_size: .; j_call: TRBJ2-3; cdr3_nt: TGTGCCAGCAGTAGAGGGGCTAGCACAGATACGCAGTATTTT; cdr3_aa: CASSRGASTDTQYF
v_call: TRBV28; d_call: .; clone_size: .; j_call: TRBJ1-1; cdr3_nt: TGTGCCAGCGGGCCAGGCGCAATGAACACTGAAGCTTTCTTT; cdr3_aa: CASGPGAMNTEAFF
v_call: TRBV3-1; d_call: .; clone_size: .; j_call: TRBJ1-5; cdr3_nt: TGTGCCAGCAGCCAAGAATGGCTAAAGGGCAATCAGCCCCAGCATTTT; cdr3_aa: CASSQEWLKGNQPQHF
v_call: TRBV21-1; d_call: .; clone_size: .; j_call: TRBJ2-1; cdr3_nt: TGTGCCAGCACCAACCCTGGCGGAGAGCAGTTCTTC; cdr3_aa: CASTNPGGEQFF
v_call: TRBV2; d_call: TRBD1; clone_size: many; j_call: TRBJ2-4; cdr3_nt: TGTGCCAGCAGTCACGGGACAGGTGAAAACATTCAGTACTTC; cdr3_aa: CASSHGTGENIQYF
v_call: TRBV5-1; d_call: TRBD1; clone_size: .; j_call: TRBJ2-1; cdr3_nt: TGCGCCAGCAGCACAGACAGGGTCCACAATGAGCAGTTCTTC; cdr3_aa: CASSTDRVHNEQFF
v_call: TRBV20-1; d_call: TRBD2; clone_size: many; j_call: TRBJ2-3; cdr3_nt: TGCAGTGCGAAGACTAGCGGCTTCACAGATACGCAGTATTTT; cdr3_aa: CSAKTSGFTDTQYF
v_call: TRBV19; d_call: .; clone_size: few; j_call: TRBJ2-1; cdr3_nt: TGTGCCAGTAGACCCCGTGGACTGTCCGCGGATGAGCAGTTCTTC; cdr3_aa: CASRPRGLSADEQFF
v_call: TRBV5-1; d_call: .; clone_size: few; j_call: TRBJ1-1; cdr3_nt: TGCGCCAGCAGCTTGATTAGCAACGCTGAAGCTTTCTTT; cdr3_aa: CASSLISNAEAFF
v_call: TRBV28; d_call: TRBD1; clone_size: .; j_call: TRBJ2-7; cdr3_nt: TGTGCCAGCAGTTTATTAAGGGACAGCTCCTACGAGCAGTACTTC; cdr3_aa: CASSLLRDSSYEQYF
v_call: TRBV3-1; d_call: TRBD2; clone_size: few; j_call: TRBJ2-2; cdr3_nt: TGTGCCAGCAGCCTTCTAGCGGTAACCGGGGAGCTGTTTTTT; cdr3_aa: CASSLLAVTGELFF
v_call: TRBV20-1; d_call: TRBD2; clone_size: .; j_call: TRBJ2-3; cdr3_nt: TGCAGTGCTAGAGAGTCTAGCGGGAGGGGCCTGAGAGATACGCAGTATTTT; cdr3_aa: CSARESSGRGLRDTQYF
v_call: TRBV5-1; d_call: .; clone_size: .; j_call: TRBJ1-2; cdr3_nt: TGCGCCAGCAGCTATGAGCTCCCGGGAAGCTATGGCTACACCTTC; cdr3_aa: CASSYELPGSYGYTF
v_call: TRBV10-3; d_call: .; clone_size: .; j_call: TRBJ2-7; cdr3_nt: TGTGCCATCAGTGAGTCGAGAGAGCAGTACTTC; cdr3_aa: CAISESREQYF
v_call: TRBV14; d_call: .; clone_size: .; j_call: TRBJ2-4; cdr3_nt: TGTGCCAGCAGCCAAGTGGCTCGGGCAGGCAAAAACATTCAGTACTTC; cdr3_aa: CASSQVARAGKNIQYF
v_call: TRBV20-1; d_call: .; clone_size: few; j_call: TRBJ1-1; cdr3_nt: TGCAGTGCTACGGACAGAGCCACTGAAGCTTTCTTT; cdr3_aa: CSATDRATEAFF
v_call: TRBV20-1; d_call: .; clone_size: few; j_call: TRBJ1-1; cdr3_nt: TGCAGTGCTGCGGCCCAGGGAGGGACCACTGAAGCTTTCTTT; cdr3_aa: CSAAAQGGTTEAFF
v_call: TRBV5-1; d_call: TRBD2; clone_size: .; j_call: TRBJ2-1; cdr3_nt: TGCGCCAGCCGTGGACTAGCGGGAGTCGATGAGCAGTTCTTC; cdr3_aa: CASRGLAGVDEQFF
v_call: TRBV30; d_call: .; clone_size: .; j_call: TRBJ1-5; cdr3_nt: TGTGCCTGGAACTCAGGGAGGGATCAGCCCCAGCATTTT; cdr3_aa: CAWNSGRDQPQHF
v_call: TRBV5-1; d_call: .; clone_size: .; j_call: TRBJ2-7; cdr3_nt: TGCGCCAGCAGCTTGGCCCCGGACATCAACTCCTACGAGCAGTACTTC; cdr3_aa: CASSLAPDINSYEQYF
v_call: TRBV7-2; d_call: .; clone_size: .; j_call: TRBJ2-7; cdr3_nt: TGTGCCAGCAGCCTAACAAATACTGACTCCTACGAGCAGTACTTC; cdr3_aa: CASSLTNTDSYEQYF
v_call: TRBV4-2; d_call: TRBD1; clone_size: .; j_call: TRBJ1-1; cdr3_nt: TGTGCCAGCAGCCCCAGACAGGGTCAGGAAAAAGCTTTCTTT; cdr3_aa: CASSPRQGQEKAFF
v_call: TRBV20-1; d_call: TRBD1; clone_size: few; j_call: TRBJ1-5; cdr3_nt: TGCAGTGCCGCACAGGCCTCAGGGGGCGCGAGCAATCAGCCCCAGCATTTT; cdr3_aa: CSAAQASGGASNQPQHF
v_call: TRBV7-2; d_call: TRBD1; clone_size: .; j_call: TRBJ2-1; cdr3_nt: TGTGCCAGCAGCATTTCCGCTCAGGGGGCGGGGGAGCAGTTCTTC; cdr3_aa: CASSISAQGAGEQFF
v_call: TRBV12-3/TRBV12-4; d_call: .; clone_size: .; j_call: TRBJ2-5; cdr3_nt: TGTGCCAGCAGTTTGGGTCAGGGTAAGACCCAGTACTTC; cdr3_aa: CASSLGQGKTQYF
v_call: TRBV20-1; d_call: .; clone_size: .; j_call: TRBJ2-7; cdr3_nt: TGCAGTGCTAGAGGACAGGAGTATTCCTACGAGCGGTACTTC; cdr3_aa: CSARGQEYSYERYF
v_call: TRBV5-1; d_call: TRBD1; clone_size: .; j_call: TRBJ1-1; cdr3_nt: TGCGCCAGCAGCCCGGACAGGGGGCGAAGTGAAACTTTCTTT; cdr3_aa: CASSPDRGRSETFF
v_call: TRBV29-1; d_call: TRBD1; clone_size: few; j_call: TRBJ2-3; cdr3_nt: TGCAGCGCCGACAGGGAAGAGGGCACAGATACGCAGTATTTT; cdr3_aa: CSADREEGTDTQYF
v_call: TRBV7-9; d_call: .; clone_size: many; j_call: TRBJ1-4; cdr3_nt: TGTGCCAGCAGCTTAAGGACAGTAAATGAAAAACTGTTTTTT; cdr3_aa: CASSLRTVNEKLFF